One sample yielded the 3 T cell receptor beta chains listed below, sequenced in a study of T cell clusters in autoimmune cytopenias. Multiplex touch-down PCR amplified TRB using TRB-A and TRB-B pools in one tube. TCRdb reprocessed the multiplex PCR reads and stores each CDR3 protein as one record, lacking DNA. Seen in this sample are 1,300 to 1,500 distinct CDR3 sequences; the ten most common clones hold around 48%. Each sample's input was around 250 ng genomic DNA, roughly 38,000 genome equivalents. The specimen was peripheral blood. The receptors were sampled from a human donor with an autoimmune cytopenia or autoimmune hepatitis (not recorded which).

Frequency places this clonotype as medium-sized (0.01 to 0.1%). CDR3 in amino acids: CATSRSGTAIASGNTIYF. This chain joins TRBV15 and TRBJ1-3; TCRdb indicates TRBD1, and absent DNA this call remains unverified. The CDR3 is 18 amino acids. Germline-derived CDR1 and CDR2 are LNHNV and YYDKDF (reference sequence). The entire variable domain, with the rest obtained from reference TRBV15 and TRBJ1-3, is as follows: DAMVIQNPRYQVTQFGKPVTLSCSQTLNHNVMYWYQQKSSQAPKLLFHYYDKDFNNEADTPDNFQSRRPNTSFCFLDIRSPGLGDTAMYLCATSRSGTAIASGNTIYFGEGSWLTVV.

This clonotype is deemed medium-sized by its frequency. The chain uses TRBV11-2 and TRBJ1-2; lacking DNA, the TRBD1 call made by TCRdb goes unchecked. CDR3 length equals 18 residues. CDR1 and CDR2 (germline): SGHAT, FQNNGV. This chain's CDR3 is CASSRFRMEGARHYGYTF.

This sequence joins TRBV5-1 and TRBJ1-6; TCRdb selects TRBD1, and the lack of DNA leaves this call unchecked. The germline gives CDR1 SGHRS, CDR2 YFSETQ. CDR3 length: 15 amino acids. The CDR3 is CASSVMTGSDSPLHF. Looking up the rest from reference TRBV5-1 and TRBJ1-6 gives the full variable domain: KAGVTQTPRYLIKTRGQQVTLSCSPISGHRSVSWYQQTPGQGLQFLFEYFSETQRNKGNFPGRFSGRQFSNSRSEMNVSTLELGDSALYLCASSVMTGSDSPLHFGNGTRLTVT.